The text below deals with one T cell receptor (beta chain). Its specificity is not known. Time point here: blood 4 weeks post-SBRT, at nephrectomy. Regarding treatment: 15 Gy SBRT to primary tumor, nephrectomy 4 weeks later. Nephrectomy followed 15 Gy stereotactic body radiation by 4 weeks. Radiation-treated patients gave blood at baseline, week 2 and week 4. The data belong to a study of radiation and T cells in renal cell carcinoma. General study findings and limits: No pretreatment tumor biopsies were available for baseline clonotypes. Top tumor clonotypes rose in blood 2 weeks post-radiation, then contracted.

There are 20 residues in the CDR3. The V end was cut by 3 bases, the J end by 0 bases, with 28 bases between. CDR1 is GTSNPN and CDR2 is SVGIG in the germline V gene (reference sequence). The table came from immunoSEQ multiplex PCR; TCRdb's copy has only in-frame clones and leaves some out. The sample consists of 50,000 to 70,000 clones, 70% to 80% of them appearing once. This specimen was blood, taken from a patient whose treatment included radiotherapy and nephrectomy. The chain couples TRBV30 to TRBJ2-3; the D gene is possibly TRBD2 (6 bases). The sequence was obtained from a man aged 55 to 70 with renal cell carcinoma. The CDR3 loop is CAWRVSSLASREPSTDTQYF. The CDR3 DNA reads TGTGCCTGGAGAGTGTCCAGCCTAGCGAGTAGGGAACCTAGCACAGATACGCAGTATTTT.